These T cell receptor beta chains were read from a single sample in a study of CD8 T cells in ankylosing spondylitis. MiXCR was run by TCRdb on the 5' RACE reads, yielding one entry per CDR3 protein. The table shows roughly 69,000 distinct CDR3 sequences, with about 5% occurring only once. Sequenced material: blood, either unsorted or a sorted T cell fraction (not recorded which). The origin of the receptors is a male donor with ankylosing spondylitis or in good health (not recorded which). CDR3s include the opening cysteine and the closing phenylalanine or tryptophan. Fields, in order: clone size, D gene, V gene, J gene, CDR3 protein, CDR3 DNA. D genes are given only for firm matches. Clone size is not always given. Where it is, it says once, few, many or a class for expanded clones.

.	TRBD2	TRBV12-3/TRBV12-4	TRBJ2-3	CASSPTSGGRSDTQYF	TGTGCCAGCAGTCCTACTAGCGGGGGAAGATCAGATACGCAGTATTTT
many	.	TRBV20-1	TRBJ1-1	CSAPPTEHTEAFF	TGCAGTGCCCCTCCGACAGAGCACACTGAAGCTTTCTTT
many	.	TRBV29-1	TRBJ2-5	CSVGVWYQETQYF	TGCAGCGTGGGGGTATGGTACCAAGAGACCCAGTACTTC
many	.	TRBV5-1	TRBJ1-2	CASSLSGSEDPLNYGYTF	TGCGCCAGCAGCTTGTCCGGCTCGGAGGACCCCCTGAACTATGGCTACACCTTC
many	.	TRBV10-3	TRBJ2-2	CAVQLGANTGELFF	TGTGCCGTCCAATTAGGGGCTAACACCGGGGAGCTGTTTTTT
many	TRBD1	TRBV30	TRBJ2-1	CAWEGQPSYNEQFF	TGTGCCTGGGAGGGACAGCCCTCCTACAATGAGCAGTTCTTC
many	TRBD1	TRBV5-1	TRBJ2-2	CASSSGDRGNTGELFF	TGCGCCAGCAGCTCCGGGGACAGGGGGAACACCGGGGAGCTGTTTTTT
many	.	TRBV15	TRBJ2-5	CATSREEQATQETQYF	TGTGCCACCAGCAGAGAGGAACAGGCCACCCAAGAGACCCAGTACTTC
few	.	TRBV10-3	TRBJ2-3	CAITDSSTDTQYF	TGTGCCATCACTGATTCTAGCACAGATACGCAGTATTTT
many	TRBD2	TRBV28	TRBJ2-7	CASGEGQGNEQYF	TGTGCCAGCGGGGAGGGGCAGGGTAACGAGCAGTACTTC
few	TRBD1	TRBV9	TRBJ1-2	CASSVDGRGLWGYTF	TGTGCCAGCAGCGTAGACGGCAGGGGGCTTTGGGGCTACACCTTC
many	.	TRBV12-3/TRBV12-4	TRBJ1-1	CASSYAGNTEAFF	TGTGCCAGCAGTTATGCCGGGAACACTGAAGCTTTCTTT
many	.	TRBV10-3	TRBJ2-7	CAISREEGGTYEQYF	TGTGCCATCTCCCGGGAGGAGGGGGGCACCTACGAGCAGTACTTC
many	.	TRBV12-3/TRBV12-4	TRBJ1-1	CAVTSSKNTEAFF	TGTGCCGTGACATCGTCCAAGAACACTGAAGCTTTCTTT
many	TRBD2	TRBV5-4	TRBJ2-5	CASSAGTSGGGMETQYF	TGTGCCAGCAGCGCTGGGACTAGCGGGGGGGGAATGGAGACCCAGTACTTC
many	.	TRBV28	TRBJ2-7	CASSSAGHDSYEQYF	TGTGCCAGCAGTTCGGCGGGACACGACTCCTACGAGCAGTACTTC
many	.	TRBV20-1	TRBJ1-4	CSAREQGSEKLFF	TGCAGTGCTAGGGAACAGGGATCCGAAAAACTGTTTTTT
many	.	TRBV20-1	TRBJ1-3	CSAVPGSSGNTIYF	TGCAGTGCTGTCCCAGGTAGCTCTGGAAACACCATATATTTT
many	.	TRBV6-2/TRBV6-3	TRBJ2-2	CASSYVRTVTGELFF	TGTGCCAGCAGTTACGTCAGGACGGTAACCGGGGAGCTGTTTTTT
many	TRBD1	TRBV10-3	TRBJ1-2	CAISSGTARDGYTF	TGTGCCATCAGTTCCGGGACAGCTAGAGATGGCTACACCTTC
many	.	TRBV7-9	TRBJ1-4	CASSPDPGLITEKLFF	TGTGCCAGCAGCCCCGACCCAGGGCTAATAACTGAAAAACTGTTTTTT
few	.	TRBV7-2	TRBJ2-1	CASSRSPGEQFF	TGTGCCAGCAGCCGGAGTCCGGGTGAGCAGTTCTTC
many	.	TRBV18	TRBJ2-3	CASSPQGLGDTQYF	TGTGCCAGCTCACCACAGGGGTTAGGAGATACGCAGTATTTT
many	.	TRBV6-1	TRBJ2-2	CASSVYRVGELFF	TGTGCCAGCAGTGTCTACAGGGTCGGGGAGCTGTTTTTT
many	.	TRBV4-2	TRBJ2-2	CASSQERGAGELFF	TGTGCCAGCAGCCAAGAAAGAGGAGCCGGGGAGCTGTTTTTT
many	.	TRBV5-1	TRBJ1-2	CASSLTSDYGYTF	TGCGCCAGCAGCTTGACGTCTGACTATGGCTACACCTTC
.	TRBD2	TRBV5-1	TRBJ2-1	CASRSTSGVNYNEQFF	TGCGCCAGCAGGTCAACTAGCGGGGTTAATTACAATGAGCAGTTCTTC